The sequence of this T cell receptor beta chain was determined in a study of blood T cell repertoires in COVID-19. At the level of the study: Nucleic acid was either cDNA or gDNA, and it came from T cells, B-cell-depleted T cells, or PBMCs.

TCRdb keeps only in-frame clones here, not all; method: immunoSEQ multiplex PCR. The sample has 85,000 to 100,000 clones, around 80% seen once. V dropped 6 bases and J dropped 3 bases, with 14 bases sitting between them. The CDR3 length is 15 residues. CDR1 is SGHAT, CDR2 FQDESV, per germline (reference sequence). The TCR was taken from a man between 50 and 59 years old who had recovered from COVID-19. The chain uses TRBV11-1 and TRBJ1-4; D gene unclear. The sequenced sample was peripheral blood. DNA of the CDR3: TGTGCCAGCAGTTATCGGGGATCCGCTAATGAAAAACTGTTTTTT. Amino acid sequence: CASSYRGSANEKLFF.